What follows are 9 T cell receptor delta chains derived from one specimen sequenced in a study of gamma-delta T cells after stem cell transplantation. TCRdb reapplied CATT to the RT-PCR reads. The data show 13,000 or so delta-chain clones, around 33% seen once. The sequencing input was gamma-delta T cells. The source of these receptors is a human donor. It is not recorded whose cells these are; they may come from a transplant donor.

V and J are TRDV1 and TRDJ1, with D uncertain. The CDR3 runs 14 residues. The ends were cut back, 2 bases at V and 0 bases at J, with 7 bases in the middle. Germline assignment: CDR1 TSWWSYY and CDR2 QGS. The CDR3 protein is CALGEFPYTDKLIF. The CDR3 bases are TGTGCTCTTGGGGAATTCCCGTACACCGATAAACTCATCTTT.

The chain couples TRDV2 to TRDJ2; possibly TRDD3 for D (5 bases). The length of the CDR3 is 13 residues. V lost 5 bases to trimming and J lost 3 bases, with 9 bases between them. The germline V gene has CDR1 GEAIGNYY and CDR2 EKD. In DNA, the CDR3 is TGTGCCTGTGGGGGGCCTCTGACAGCACAACTCTTCTTT. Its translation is CACGGPLTAQLFF.

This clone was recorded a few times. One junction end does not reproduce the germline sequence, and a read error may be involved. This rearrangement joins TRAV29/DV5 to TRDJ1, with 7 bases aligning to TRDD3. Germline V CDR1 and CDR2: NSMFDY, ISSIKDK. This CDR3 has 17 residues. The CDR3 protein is CAALHIGGLVYTGKLIF. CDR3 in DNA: TGTGCAGCGTTGCACATTGGGGGACTTGTGTACACCGGTAAACTCATCTTT.

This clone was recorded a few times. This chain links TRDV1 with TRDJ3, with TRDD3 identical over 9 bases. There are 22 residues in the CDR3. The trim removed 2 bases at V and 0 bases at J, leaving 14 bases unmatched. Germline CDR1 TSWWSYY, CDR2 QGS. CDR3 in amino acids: CALGEYFPTGGPSSWDTRQMFF. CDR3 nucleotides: TGTGCTCTTGGGGAATACTTCCCCACTGGGGGACCCAGCTCCTGGGACACCCGACAGATGTTTTTC.

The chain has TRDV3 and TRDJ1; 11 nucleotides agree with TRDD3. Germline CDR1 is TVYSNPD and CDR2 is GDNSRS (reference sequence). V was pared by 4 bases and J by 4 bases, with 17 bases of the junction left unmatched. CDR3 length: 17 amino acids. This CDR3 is CACRWPRNWGISDKLIF. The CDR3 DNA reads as TGTGCCTGCAGGTGGCCCCGCAACTGGGGGATAAGCGATAAACTCATCTTT.

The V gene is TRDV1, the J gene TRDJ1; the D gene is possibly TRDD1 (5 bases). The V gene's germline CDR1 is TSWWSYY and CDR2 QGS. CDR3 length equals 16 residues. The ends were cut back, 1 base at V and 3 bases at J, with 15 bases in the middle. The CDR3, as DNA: TGTGCTCTTGGGGAACGCCAGAATAGGTACGCCGATAAACTCATCTTT. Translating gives CALGERQNRYADKLIF.

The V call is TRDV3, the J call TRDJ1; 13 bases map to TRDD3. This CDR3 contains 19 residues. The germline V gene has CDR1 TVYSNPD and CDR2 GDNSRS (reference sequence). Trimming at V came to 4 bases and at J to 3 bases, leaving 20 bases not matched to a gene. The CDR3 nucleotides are TGTGCCTATCAGACTTCCTACGTCCCTACTGGGGGATACGCCGATAAACTCATCTTT. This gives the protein CAYQTSYVPTGGYADKLIF.

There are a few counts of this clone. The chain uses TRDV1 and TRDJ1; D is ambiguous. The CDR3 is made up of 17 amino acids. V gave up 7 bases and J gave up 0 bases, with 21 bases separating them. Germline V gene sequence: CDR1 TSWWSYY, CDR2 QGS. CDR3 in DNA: TGTGCTCTTGAACGGGGTAAACATCTGAGGTACACCGATAAACTCATCTTT. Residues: CALERGKHLRYTDKLIF.

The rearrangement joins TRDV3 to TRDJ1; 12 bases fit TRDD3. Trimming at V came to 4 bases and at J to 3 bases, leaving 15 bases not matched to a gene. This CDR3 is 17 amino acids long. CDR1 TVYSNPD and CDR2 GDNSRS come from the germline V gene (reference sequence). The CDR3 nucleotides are TGTGCCTCCACTTCCTATCTGGGGGATACGGTGGCCGATAAACTCATCTTT. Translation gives CASTSYLGDTVADKLIF.